The clone carrying this TCR beta chain was counted a few times. Just one base apart from a much larger clone, this may be a read error. The CDR3 covers 15 residues. Germline CDR1 is MNHEY and CDR2 is SVGEGT. The V segment lost 6 bases and the J segment 5 bases; nucleotides outside the gene matches: 13. Time point specified: newly diagnosed GD, antithyroid drugs for less than 3 months. PBMC RNA served as the TCR library source. These data are taken from a study of regulatory T cells in long-lasting Graves disease. Sequencing libraries for TCR beta were prepared with iRepertoire HTBI primers and Arm-PCR of CDR3 regions. A single record per CDR3 protein comes from TCRdb applying MiXCR to the multiplex PCR reads. The repertoire holds about 450,000 distinct CDR3 sequences, with about 17% as singletons. These same data were also listed under a study on T cells in Graves' hyperthyroidism and ophthalmopathy. This second study notes: Clinical symptoms, serum thyroxine and TRAb, thyroid ultrasound and orbital computed tomography together formed the diagnostic basis.

The TCR was taken from a woman in her 30s with Graves disease. This chain joins TRBV6-2 or TRBV6-3 and TRBJ2-7; 7 bases align to TRBD2. The material was peripheral blood mononuclear cells (PBMCs), obtained at new diagnosis, from a patient treated with antithyroid drugs. The CDR3 spells CASRGGGVGVHEQYF. CDR3 bases: TGTGCCAGCAGAGGCGGGGGAGTAGGAGTCCACGAGCAGTACTTC.